The clone carrying this T cell receptor (beta chain) was picked up one time. Its antigen remains unidentified. There are 13 residues in the CDR3. V shed 3 bases and J 2 bases; nucleotides not matched to a gene: 3. Looked up from germline, CDR1 is SQVTM and CDR2 is ANQGSEA. The data stem from a study of graft-versus-host responses after intestinal transplantation. Study background: Induction using anti-thymocyte globulin, followed by tacrolimus and steroids for approximately 3 years, was given to all recipients.

Some clones are missing from TCRdb's copy, which holds only in-frame ones; the method was immunoSEQ multiplex PCR. The sample has more than 100,000 clones, around 95% seen once. The chain links TRBV29-1 to TRBJ1-2; 7 positions agree with TRBD1. Sequences were derived from unstimulated CD8+ T cells sorted from spleen or lymph node cells, sampled before intestinal transplant. The receptor comes from a human donor who received an intestinal transplant. The CDR3 DNA follows: TGCAGCGTTGACACACAGGGGAACTATGGCTACACCTTC. Its translation is CSVDTQGNYGYTF.